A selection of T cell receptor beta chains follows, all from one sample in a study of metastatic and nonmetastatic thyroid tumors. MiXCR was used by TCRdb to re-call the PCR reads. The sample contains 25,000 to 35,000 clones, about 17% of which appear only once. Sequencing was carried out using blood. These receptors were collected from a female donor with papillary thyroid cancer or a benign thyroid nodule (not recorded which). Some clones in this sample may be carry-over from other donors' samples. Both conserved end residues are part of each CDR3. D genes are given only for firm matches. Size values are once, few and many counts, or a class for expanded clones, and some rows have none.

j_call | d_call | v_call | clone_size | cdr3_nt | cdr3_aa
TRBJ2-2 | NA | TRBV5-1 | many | TGCGCCAGCAGCTTGGGGACAGCGAACACCGGGGAGCTGTTTTTT | CASSLGTANTGELFF
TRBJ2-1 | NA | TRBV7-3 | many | TGTGCCAGCAGCTCAGGACTGGATTCCTACAATGAGCAGTTCTTC | CASSSGLDSYNEQFF
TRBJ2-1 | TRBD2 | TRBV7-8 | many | TGTGCCAGCAGCCACCTACCTCTAGCGGGAGGGTTGGATGAGCAGTTCTTC | CASSHLPLAGGLDEQFF
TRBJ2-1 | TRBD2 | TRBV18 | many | TGTGCCAGCTCACCCGGGTCACTAGCGGACTACAATGAGCAGTTCTTC | CASSPGSLADYNEQFF
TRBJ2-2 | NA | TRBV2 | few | TGTGCCAGCACCGGTACTAGAAACACCGGGGAGCTTTTTTTT | CASTGTRNTGELFF
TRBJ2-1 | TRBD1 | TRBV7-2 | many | TGTGCCAGCAGCTTAGCGCCAACACAGGGGGCGGATGAGCAGTTCTTC | CASSLAPTQGADEQFF
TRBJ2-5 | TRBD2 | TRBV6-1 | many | TGTGCCAGCAGTACAAGGACTAGCGGGGGGGTTCTAGTGGAGACCCAGTACTTC | CASSTRTSGGVLVETQYF
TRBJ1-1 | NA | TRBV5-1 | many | TGCGCCAGCAGCTTGGAGGGCAGGGATGAAGCTTTCTTT | CASSLEGRDEAFF
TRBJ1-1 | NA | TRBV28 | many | TGTGCCAGCAGTTTAGCCAGAACAGGATACACTGAAGCTTTCTTT | CASSLARTGYTEAFF
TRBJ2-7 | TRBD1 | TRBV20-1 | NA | TGCAGTGCTTTCCCGACAGGGTGTAACGAGCAGTACTTC | CSAFPTGCNEQYF
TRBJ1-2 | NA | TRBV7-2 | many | TGTGCCAGCAGCACGGGACCCACTCCTAACTATGGCTACACCTTC | CASSTGPTPNYGYTF
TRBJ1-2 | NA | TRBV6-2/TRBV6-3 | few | TGTGCCAGCAGTTACGGAGTACAGCGTGGCTACACCTTC | CASSYGVQRGYTF
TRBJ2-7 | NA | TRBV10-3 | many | TGTGCCATCAGTGAAGATAGCGGTTCCTACGAGCAGTACTTC | CAISEDSGSYEQYF
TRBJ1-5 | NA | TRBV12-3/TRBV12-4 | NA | TGTGCCAGCAGTTTTCGGGGTGGCATCAATCAGCCCCAACATTTT | CASSFRGGINQPQHF
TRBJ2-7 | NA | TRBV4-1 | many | TGCGCCAGCAGCCAAGTCCTCCTCAAGACAGGCAGCTACGAGCAGTACTTC | CASSQVLLKTGSYEQYF
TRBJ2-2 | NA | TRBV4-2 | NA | TGTGCCAGCAACCAAGGGGTGGACACGAACACCGGGGAGCTGTTTTTT | CASNQGVDTNTGELFF
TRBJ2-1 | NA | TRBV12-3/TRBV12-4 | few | TGTGCCAGCAGTTTCGGGGAGTGGGATGAGCAGTTCTTC | CASSFGEWDEQFF
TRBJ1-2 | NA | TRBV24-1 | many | TGTGCCACCAGTGATCCCCGGGCGCCGGGCTACACCTTC | CATSDPRAPGYTF
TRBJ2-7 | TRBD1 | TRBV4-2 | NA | TGTGCCAGCAGCCCCACCGACTCGACAGGGACCTACGAGCAGTACTTC | CASSPTDSTGTYEQYF
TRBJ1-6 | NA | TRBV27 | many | TGTGCCAGCAGTTTATCACCCAGAACATCAGGGAGAGATTCAAATTCACCCCTCCACTTT | CASSLSPRTSGRDSNSPLHF
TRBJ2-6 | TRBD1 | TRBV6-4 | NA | TGTGCCAGCAGTGACACCGGGACAGCACTTCCGGTACTCTCTGGGGCCAACGTCCTGACTTTC | CASSDTGTALPVLSGANVLTF
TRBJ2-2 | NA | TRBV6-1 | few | TGTGCCAGCACCCCCGGGGCCGACACCGGGGAGCTGTTTTTT | CASTPGADTGELFF
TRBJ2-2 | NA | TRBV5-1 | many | TGCGCCAGCAGCTTCCAACACACCGGGGAGCTGTTTTTT | CASSFQHTGELFF
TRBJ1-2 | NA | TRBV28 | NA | TGTGCCAGCATCAGCTCGTACAGAAATTATGGCTACACCTTC | CASISSYRNYGYTF
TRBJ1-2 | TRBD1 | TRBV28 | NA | TGTGCCAGCAGCCGACCCGGACAGGGGGCGAACTATGGCTACACCTTC | CASSRPGQGANYGYTF
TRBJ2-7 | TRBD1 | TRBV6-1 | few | TGTGCCAGCAGTGGACAGGGCTACGAGCAGTACTTC | CASSGQGYEQYF
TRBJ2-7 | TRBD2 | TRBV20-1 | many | TGCAGTGCCCCGCGGGGGGCGAGCTCCTACGAGCAGTACTTC | CSAPRGASSYEQYF
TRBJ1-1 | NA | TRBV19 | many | TGTGCCAGTAGGGACCCGGGGGGGGCGAACACTGAAGCTTTCTTT | CASRDPGGANTEAFF
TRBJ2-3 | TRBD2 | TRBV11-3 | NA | TGTGCCAGCAGCTTAGATAGCGGGAGCAAGGATACGCAGTATTTT | CASSLDSGSKDTQYF
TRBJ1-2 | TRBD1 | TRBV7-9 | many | TGTGCCAGCAGCCGGGACAGGGGCGCGGACGGCTACACCTTC | CASSRDRGADGYTF
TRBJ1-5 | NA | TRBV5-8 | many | TGTGCCAGCAGCTTGTTTCCGCAGGCAGGGATCCAGCATTTT | CASSLFPQAGIQHF
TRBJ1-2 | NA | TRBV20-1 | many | TGCAGTGCTAGAGATTTGGCAGGGAATGGCTACACCTTC | CSARDLAGNGYTF
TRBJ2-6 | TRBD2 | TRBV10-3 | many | TGTGCCATCAGGCGGGAGAGGGGGGCCAACGTCCTGACTTTC | CAIRRERGANVLTF